The 10 T cell receptor beta chains below were found in one sample sequenced in a study of identical twins (dated by TCRdb to 2016 to 2018). The library came from 5' RACE. Instrument used: Illumina HiSeq 2000. The raw public data were reprocessed by TCRdb itself: fastp quality trimming at Q25, MiXCR clonotype calling, in-frame beta chains only. All rows with the same CDR3 protein become a single entry with the most common DNA and genes. For this sample the table gives about 690,000 distinct CDR3 sequences, of which approximately 6.1% were detected only once. The ten biggest clones cover around 2% of the sample. Sequenced sample: naive T cells sorted from blood. The cell subset or site label corresponds to: cells isolated with a human naive T-cell isolation kit. The receptors originated from a man aged 18-30 years in good health.

This clonotype was counted at least ten times. V and J are TRBV6-5 and TRBJ2-2, with D possibly TRBD1 on 5 matching bases. The CDR3 extends over 14 amino acids. V was pared by 0 bases and J by 6 bases, with 8 bases between. The germline V gene encodes CDR1 MNHEY and CDR2 SVGAGI. DNA for the CDR3: TGTGCCAGCAGTTACTCCCAGGGCGCCGGGGAGCTGTTTTTT. Its protein is CASSYSQGAGELFF.

This clonotype was observed a few times. CDR3 bases: TGTGCCAGCAGGACACAGGGGAACACCGGGGAGCTGTTTTTT. It is translated as CASRTQGNTGELFF. The chain uses TRBV6-1 and TRBJ2-2, with a tentative D call TRBD1 (6 bases). V lost 6 bases and J 1 base, leaving 9 bases between the germline ends. CDR3 length equals 14 residues. Germline values: CDR1 MNHNS, CDR2 SASEGT.

The table lists this clonotype with many counts. V usage is TRBV12-3 or TRBV12-4 and J usage is TRBJ2-2; D is perhaps TRBD2 (5 bases). Trimming cost V 5 bases and J 4 bases, with 14 bases left between them. The CDR3 runs to 15 residues. This CDR3 reads CASSAGDLFTGELFF. The DNA of the CDR3 is TGTGCCAGCAGTGCGGGCGATCTATTCACCGGGGAGCTGTTTTTT.

This clonotype was detected ten times or more. The J gene is TRBJ2-1, the V gene TRBV5-4; D is unclear. V lost 4 bases and J lost 9, with 14 bases in between. Germline V gene sequence: CDR1 SGHNT, CDR2 YYREEE (reference sequence). The CDR3 is 13 residues long. As DNA, the CDR3 is TGTGCCAGCAGCCCCCCCGGCTCTGGTGAGCAGTTCTTC. This sequence encodes CASSPPGSGEQFF.

V and J are TRBV3-1 and TRBJ2-3; no definite D call. The germline V gene encodes CDR1 LGHDT and CDR2 YNNKEL (reference sequence). Deletions cut 1 base from V and 7 bases from J, with 3 bases between. CDR3 length equals 11 residues. The CDR3 loop reads CASSQGNTQYF. The CDR3 nucleotides are TGTGCCAGCAGCCAAGGGAATACGCAGTATTTT.

This clonotype was recorded at least ten times. The rearrangement joins TRBV29-1 to TRBJ1-4, with D possibly TRBD1 on 5 matching bases. Per the germline V gene, CDR1 is SQVTM and CDR2 is ANQGSEA. This CDR3 region has 16 residues. Deletions cut 6 bases from V and 0 bases from J, with 17 bases between. The CDR3 loop reads CSVAGTESATNEKLFF. In nucleotides, the CDR3 is TGCAGCGTGGCCGGGACGGAATCCGCAACTAATGAAAAACTGTTTTTT.

The rearrangement joins TRBV10-3 to TRBJ2-2, with 7 nucleotides matching TRBD2. With 7 bases clipped from V and 6 bases from J, the junction kept 14 bases outside the gene matches. The CDR3 extends over 16 amino acids. From germline, CDR1 is ENHRY and CDR2 SYGVKD. The DNA for the CDR3 is TGTGCCATCAATTCCTATACGGGAGGATCGGCCGGGGAGCTGTTTTTT. Amino acid sequence: CAINSYTGGSAGELFF.

This clonotype was observed at least ten times. This chain uses TRBV7-2 with TRBJ1-5; the D is unclear. Germline V CDR1 and CDR2: SGHTA, FQGNSA. V gave up 1 base and J gave up 8 bases, with 15 bases separating them. The length of the CDR3 is 15 residues. CDR3 sequence (DNA): TGTGCCAGCAGCTTAGTGGCAGGAGGAGGCGAGCCCCAGCATTTT. Amino acid sequence: CASSLVAGGGEPQHF.

This clonotype has more than one count but fewer than ten. This chain joins TRBV30 and TRBJ2-7; the D gene is possibly TRBD2 (6 bases). CDR1 and CDR2 from the germline V gene are GTSNPN and SVGIG (reference sequence). The CDR3 extends over 11 amino acids. CDR3 residues: CATGGRYEQYF. The CDR3 region has the DNA TGTGCAACTGGGGGGAGGTACGAGCAGTACTTC.

This clonotype came up a few times. The chain combines TRBV6-1 with TRBJ2-5, with TRBD2 identical over 13 bases. The CDR3 spans 15 residues. In germline, CDR1 is MNHNS, CDR2 SASEGT. The ends lost 2 bases at V and 8 bases at J; junction bases unmatched: 5. CDR3 bases: TGTGCCAGCAGTGAACCGGGACTAGCGGGGCCCACCCAGTACTTC. It yields the protein CASSEPGLAGPTQYF.